The T cell receptor beta chain under discussion was sequenced for a study of blood T cell repertoires in COVID-19. Per germline, CDR1 MGHRA and CDR2 YSYEKL. The CDR3 contains 16 residues. The ends lost 3 bases at V and 1 base at J; junction bases unmatched: 5. Sequencing used immunoSEQ multiplex PCR; TCRdb keeps in-frame clones, though not all of them. The table shows 100,000 to 150,000 clones, with around four fifths occurring only once. The sequence was obtained from a man between 60 and 75 years old with acute or convalescent COVID-19. This rearrangement joins TRBV4-1 to TRBJ1-5, with 8 bases aligning to TRBD1. The sequenced sample consisted of peripheral blood. CDR3: CASSHPGQGSNQPQHF. CDR3 DNA sequence: TGCGCCAGCAGCCATCCTGGACAGGGCAGCAATCAGCCCCAGCATTTT.